The present TCR beta chain was sequenced within a study of T-cell reconstitution after alpha-beta-depleted transplantation in children. Findings and caveats of the study: Day-60 TCRbeta diversity that was high in some patients was derived from surviving recipient T cells and thymic progenitors. At around two months after transplant, the alpha-beta T cells were reportedly derived from several hundred expanded clones that came from non-depleted graft cells. One year post-transplant, T-cell counts and diversity were largely derived from T cells produced anew.

Germline V gene sequence: CDR1 SGHAT, CDR2 FQNNGV. The trim removed 2 bases at V and 1 base at J, leaving 3 bases unmatched. CDR3 length: 17 residues. Unique molecular identifiers were incorporated when the TCRbeta library was constructed. TCRdb passed the PCR reads through MiXCR, listing each CDR3 protein once. Of a few hundred thousand distinct CDR3 sequences detected, 25% to 30% appear once; the ten largest clones hold around 36%. This clonotype was picked up a small number of times. Its antigen is still unknown. This receptor was taken from a boy less than two years old with Wiskott-Aldrich syndrome, due to receive a stem cell transplant. The specimen comprised PBMCs, sampled before TCRalphabeta/CD19-depleted stem cell transplant. The genes are TRBV11-2 and TRBJ2-2; TRBD2 aligns across 11 bases. CDR3 bases: TGTGCCAGCAGCTTAACTAGCGGGAGTTGGAACACCGGGGAGCTGTTTTTT. Its protein is CASSLTSGSWNTGELFF.